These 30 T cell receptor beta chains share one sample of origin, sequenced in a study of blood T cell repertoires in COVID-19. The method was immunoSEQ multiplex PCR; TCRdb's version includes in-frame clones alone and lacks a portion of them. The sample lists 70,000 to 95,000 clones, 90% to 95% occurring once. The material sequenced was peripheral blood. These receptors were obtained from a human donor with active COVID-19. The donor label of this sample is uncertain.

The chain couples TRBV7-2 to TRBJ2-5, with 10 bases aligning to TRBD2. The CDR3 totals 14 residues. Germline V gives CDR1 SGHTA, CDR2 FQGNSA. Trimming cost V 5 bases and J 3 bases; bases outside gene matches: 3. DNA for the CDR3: TGTGCCAGCAGCCGGACTAGCGGAAAAGAGACCCAGTACTTC. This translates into CASSRTSGKETQYF.

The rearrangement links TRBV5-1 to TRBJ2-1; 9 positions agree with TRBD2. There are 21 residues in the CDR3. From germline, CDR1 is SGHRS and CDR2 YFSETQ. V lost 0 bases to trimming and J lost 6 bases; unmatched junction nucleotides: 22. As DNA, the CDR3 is TGCGCCAGCAGCTTGGTTGCCGGGGTGGCGGTAGCGGGAGAGGGGCGCAATGAGCAGTTCTTC. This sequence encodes CASSLVAGVAVAGEGRNEQFF.

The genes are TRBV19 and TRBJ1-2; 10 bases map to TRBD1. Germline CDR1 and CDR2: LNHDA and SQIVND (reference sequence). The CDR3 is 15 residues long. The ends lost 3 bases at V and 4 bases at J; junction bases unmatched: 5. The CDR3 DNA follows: TGTGCCAGTAGTATTTCGGGACAGGGGACCTATGGCTACACCTTC. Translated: CASSISGQGTYGYTF.

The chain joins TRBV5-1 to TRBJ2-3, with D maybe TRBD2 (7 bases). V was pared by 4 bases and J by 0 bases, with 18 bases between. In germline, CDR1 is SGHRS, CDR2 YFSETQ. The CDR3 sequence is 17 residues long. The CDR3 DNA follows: TGCGCCAGCAGCGCGCGCGGGGGCGGGGGAAGCACAGATACGCAGTATTTT. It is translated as CASSARGGGGSTDTQYF.

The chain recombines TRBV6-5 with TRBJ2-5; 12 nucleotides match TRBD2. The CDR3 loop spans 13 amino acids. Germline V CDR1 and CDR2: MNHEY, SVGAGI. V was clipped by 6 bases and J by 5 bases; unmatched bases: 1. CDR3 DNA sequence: TGTGCCAGCAGGGGGACTAGCGGGGAGACCCAGTACTTC. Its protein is CASRGTSGETQYF.

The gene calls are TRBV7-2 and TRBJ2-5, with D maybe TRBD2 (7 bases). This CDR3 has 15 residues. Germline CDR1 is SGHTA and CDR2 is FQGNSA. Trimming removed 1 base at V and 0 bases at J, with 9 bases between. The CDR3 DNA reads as TGTGCCAGCAGCTTAGACGGGGGGCACCAAGAGACCCAGTACTTC. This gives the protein CASSLDGGHQETQYF.

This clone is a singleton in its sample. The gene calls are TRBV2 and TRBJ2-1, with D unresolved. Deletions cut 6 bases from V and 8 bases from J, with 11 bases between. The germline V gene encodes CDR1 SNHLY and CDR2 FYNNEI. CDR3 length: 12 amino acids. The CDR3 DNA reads TGTGCCAGCAGCGACATTGGCGATGAGCAGTTCTTC. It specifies CASSDIGDEQFF.

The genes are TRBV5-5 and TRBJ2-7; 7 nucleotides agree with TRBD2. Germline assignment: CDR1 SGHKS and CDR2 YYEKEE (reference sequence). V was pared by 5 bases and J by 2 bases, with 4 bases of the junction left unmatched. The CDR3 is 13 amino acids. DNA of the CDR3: TGTGCCAGCAGAGCTAGCGGAACCTACGAGCAGTACTTC. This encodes CASRASGTYEQYF.

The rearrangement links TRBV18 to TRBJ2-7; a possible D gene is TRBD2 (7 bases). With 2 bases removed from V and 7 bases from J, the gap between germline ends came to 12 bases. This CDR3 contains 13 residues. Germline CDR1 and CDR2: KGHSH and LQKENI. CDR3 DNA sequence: TGTGCCAGCTCACCAGGGGGGGCTTGGGAGCAGTACTTC. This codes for CASSPGGAWEQYF.

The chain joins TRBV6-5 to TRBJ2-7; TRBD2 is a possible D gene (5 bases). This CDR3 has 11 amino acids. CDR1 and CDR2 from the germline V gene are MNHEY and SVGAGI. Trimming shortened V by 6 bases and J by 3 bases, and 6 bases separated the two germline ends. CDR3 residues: CASRLVYEQYF. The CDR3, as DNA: TGTGCCAGCAGACTAGTCTACGAGCAGTACTTC.

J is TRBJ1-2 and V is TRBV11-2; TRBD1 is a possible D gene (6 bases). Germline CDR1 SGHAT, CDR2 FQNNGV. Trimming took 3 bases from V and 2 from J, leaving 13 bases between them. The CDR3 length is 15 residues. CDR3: CASSFPGAVNYGYTF. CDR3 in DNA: TGTGCCAGCAGCTTCCCAGGGGCCGTCAACTATGGCTACACCTTC. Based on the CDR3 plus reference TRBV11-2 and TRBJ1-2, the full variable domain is EAGVAQSPRYKIIEKRQSVAFWCNPISGHATLYWYQQILGQGPKLLIQFQNNGVVDDSQLPKDRFSAERLKGVDSTLKIQPAKLEDSAVYLCASSFPGAVNYGYTFGSGTRLTVV.

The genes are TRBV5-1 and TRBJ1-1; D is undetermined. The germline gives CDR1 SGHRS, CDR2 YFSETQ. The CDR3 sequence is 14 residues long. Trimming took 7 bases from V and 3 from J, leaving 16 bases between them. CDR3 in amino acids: CASRENAVDTEAFF. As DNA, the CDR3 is TGCGCCAGCCGAGAAAACGCCGTGGACACTGAAGCTTTCTTT.

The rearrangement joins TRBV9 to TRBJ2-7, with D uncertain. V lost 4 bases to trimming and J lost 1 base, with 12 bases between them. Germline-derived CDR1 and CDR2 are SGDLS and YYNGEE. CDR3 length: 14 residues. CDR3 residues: CASSPLRWSYEQYF. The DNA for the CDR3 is TGTGCCAGCAGCCCCCTCCGGTGGTCCTACGAGCAGTACTTC.

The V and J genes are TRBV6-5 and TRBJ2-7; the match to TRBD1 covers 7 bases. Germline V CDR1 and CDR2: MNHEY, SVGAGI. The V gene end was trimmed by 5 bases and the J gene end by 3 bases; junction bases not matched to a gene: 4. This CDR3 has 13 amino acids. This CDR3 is CASSTGQIYEQYF. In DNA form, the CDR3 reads TGTGCCAGCAGTACGGGACAGATCTACGAGCAGTACTTC.

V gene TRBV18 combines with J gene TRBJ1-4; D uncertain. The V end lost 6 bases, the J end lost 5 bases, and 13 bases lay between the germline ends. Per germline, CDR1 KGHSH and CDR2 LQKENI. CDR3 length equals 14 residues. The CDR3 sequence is CASSPNYLNEKLFF. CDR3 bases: TGTGCCAGCTCGCCCAATTACCTAAATGAAAAACTGTTTTTT.

The chain's CDR3 is CASSLDGGNEGYTF. The CDR3 DNA sequence: TGCGCCAGCAGCTTGGATGGAGGGAATGAGGGCTACACCTTC. The chain links TRBV5-1 to TRBJ1-2; no reliable D call. In germline, CDR1 is SGHRS, CDR2 YFSETQ. The germline V and J ends were trimmed by 0 bases and 8 bases, with 14 bases remaining between them. The CDR3 consists of 14 residues.

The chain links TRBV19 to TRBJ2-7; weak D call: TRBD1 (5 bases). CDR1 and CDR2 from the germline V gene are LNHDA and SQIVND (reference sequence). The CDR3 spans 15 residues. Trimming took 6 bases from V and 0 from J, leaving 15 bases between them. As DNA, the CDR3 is TGTGCCAGTAGACTTGGTACAGGTCACTCCTACGAGCAGTACTTC. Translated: CASRLGTGHSYEQYF.

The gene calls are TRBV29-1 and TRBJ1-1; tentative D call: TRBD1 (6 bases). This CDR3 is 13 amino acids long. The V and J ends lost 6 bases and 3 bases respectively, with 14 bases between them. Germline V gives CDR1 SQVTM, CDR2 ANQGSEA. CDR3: CSVEGGAYTEAFF. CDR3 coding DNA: TGCAGCGTAGAGGGGGGGGCTTACACTGAAGCTTTCTTT.

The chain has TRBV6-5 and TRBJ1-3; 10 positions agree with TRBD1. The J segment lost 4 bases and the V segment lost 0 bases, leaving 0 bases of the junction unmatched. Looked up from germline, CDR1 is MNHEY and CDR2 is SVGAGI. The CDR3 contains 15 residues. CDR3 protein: CASSYSTGGGNTIYF. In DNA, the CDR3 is TGTGCCAGCAGTTACTCGACAGGGGGCGGAAACACCATATATTTT.

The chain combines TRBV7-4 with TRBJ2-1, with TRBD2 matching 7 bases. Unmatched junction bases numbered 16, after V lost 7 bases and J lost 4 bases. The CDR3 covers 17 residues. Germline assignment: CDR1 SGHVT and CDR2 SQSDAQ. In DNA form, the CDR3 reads TGTGCCAGCACATTCCCGATCGGGGGGACCTCATACAATGAGCAGTTCTTC. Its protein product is CASTFPIGGTSYNEQFF.

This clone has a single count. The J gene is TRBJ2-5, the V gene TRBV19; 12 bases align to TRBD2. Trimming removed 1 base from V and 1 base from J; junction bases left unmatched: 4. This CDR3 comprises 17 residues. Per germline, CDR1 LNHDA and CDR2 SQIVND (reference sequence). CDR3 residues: CASSIGRTSGIQETQYF. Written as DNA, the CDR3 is TGTGCCAGTAGTATAGGTCGGACTAGCGGGATCCAAGAGACCCAGTACTTC.

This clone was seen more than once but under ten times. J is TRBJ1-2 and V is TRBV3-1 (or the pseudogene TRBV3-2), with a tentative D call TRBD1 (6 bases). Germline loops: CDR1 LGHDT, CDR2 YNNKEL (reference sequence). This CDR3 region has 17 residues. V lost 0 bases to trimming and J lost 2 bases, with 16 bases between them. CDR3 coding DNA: TGTGCCAGCAGCCAAGAGATCGGTCCAGGGGCCAACTATGGCTACACCTTC. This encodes CASSQEIGPGANYGYTF.

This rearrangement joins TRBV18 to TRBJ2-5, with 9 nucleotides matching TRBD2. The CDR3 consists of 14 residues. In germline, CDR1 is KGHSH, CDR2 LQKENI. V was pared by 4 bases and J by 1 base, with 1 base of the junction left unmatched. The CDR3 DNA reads TGTGCCAGCTCACAGCGGGGGGCCCAAGAGACCCAGTACTTC. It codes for CASSQRGAQETQYF. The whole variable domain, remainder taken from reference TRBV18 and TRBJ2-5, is NAGVMQNPRHLVRRRGQEARLRCSPMKGHSHVYWYRQLPEEGLKFMVYLQKENIIDESGMPKERFSAEFPKEGPSILRIQQVVRGDSAAYFCASSQRGAQETQYFGPGTRLLVL.

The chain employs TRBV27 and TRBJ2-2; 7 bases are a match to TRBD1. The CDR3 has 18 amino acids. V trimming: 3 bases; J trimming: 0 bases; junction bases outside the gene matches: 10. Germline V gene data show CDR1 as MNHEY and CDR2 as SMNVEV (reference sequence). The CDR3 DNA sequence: TGTGCCAGCAGTTTCCAAATTCCCGGGACAGCGAACACCGGGGAGCTGTTTTTT. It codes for CASSFQIPGTANTGELFF.

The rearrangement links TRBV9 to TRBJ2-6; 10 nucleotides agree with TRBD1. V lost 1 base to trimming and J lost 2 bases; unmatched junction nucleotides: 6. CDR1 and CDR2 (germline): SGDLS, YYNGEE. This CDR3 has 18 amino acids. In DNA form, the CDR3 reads TGTGCCAGCAGCGTATGGGGACAGGGGCCACCTGGGGCCAACGTCCTGACTTTC. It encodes CASSVWGQGPPGANVLTF.

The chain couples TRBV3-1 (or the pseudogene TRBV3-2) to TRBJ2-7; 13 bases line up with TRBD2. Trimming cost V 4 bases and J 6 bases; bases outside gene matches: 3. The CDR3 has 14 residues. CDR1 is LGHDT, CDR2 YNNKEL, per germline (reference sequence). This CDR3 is CASSRTSGRPEQYF. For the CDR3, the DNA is TGTGCCAGCAGCCGGACTAGCGGGAGACCCGAGCAGTACTTC.

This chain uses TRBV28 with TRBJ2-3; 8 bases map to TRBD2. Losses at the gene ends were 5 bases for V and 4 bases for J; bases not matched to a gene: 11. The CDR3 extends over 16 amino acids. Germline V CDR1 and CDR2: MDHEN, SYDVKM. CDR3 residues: CASSPGLGSQSDTQYF. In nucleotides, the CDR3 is TGTGCCAGCAGTCCGGGACTAGGCTCCCAATCAGATACGCAGTATTTT.

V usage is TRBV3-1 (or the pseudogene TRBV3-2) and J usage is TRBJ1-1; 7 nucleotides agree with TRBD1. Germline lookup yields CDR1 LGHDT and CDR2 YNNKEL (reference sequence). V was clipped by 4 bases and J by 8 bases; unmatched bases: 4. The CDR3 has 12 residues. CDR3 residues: CASSRGQIEAFF. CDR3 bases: TGTGCCAGCAGCCGGGGACAGATAGAAGCTTTCTTT.

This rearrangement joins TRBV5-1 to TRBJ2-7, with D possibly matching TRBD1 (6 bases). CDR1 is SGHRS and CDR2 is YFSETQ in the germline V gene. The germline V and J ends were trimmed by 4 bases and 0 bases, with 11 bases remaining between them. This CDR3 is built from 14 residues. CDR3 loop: CASSLRTDSYEQYF. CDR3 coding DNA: TGCGCCAGCAGCCTCCGGACAGACTCCTACGAGCAGTACTTC.

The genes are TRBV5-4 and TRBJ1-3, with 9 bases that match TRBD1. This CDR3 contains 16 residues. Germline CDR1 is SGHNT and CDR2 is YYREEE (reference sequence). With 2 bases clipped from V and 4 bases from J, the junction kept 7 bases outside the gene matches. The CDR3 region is CASSLGGQGSGNTIYF. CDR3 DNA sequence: TGTGCCAGCAGCTTAGGGGGACAGGGCTCCGGAAACACCATATATTTT.